The 10 T cell receptor beta chains below all came from one sample that was sequenced in a study of control samples from healthy donors and cancer patients. Only in-frame clones appear in the TCRdb table, and some are missing; sequencing was by immunoSEQ multiplex PCR. The sample shows over 150,000 clones, about 94% of them seen only once. What was sequenced was blood. The source is a man aged 40-55 years in good health.

The chain joins TRBV21-1 to TRBJ1-1; the table's D call TRBD1 went unverified against the DNA. TRBV21-1 is an annotated pseudogene. The CDR3 extends over 13 amino acids. CDR3 DNA sequence: TGTGCCAGCAGCAATGCAGGGGAGACTGAAGCTTTCTTT. Translated, it gives CASSNAGETEAFF.

The J gene is TRBJ1-2, the V gene TRBV2; 7 bases map to TRBD1. Germline V lookup: CDR1 SNHLY, CDR2 FYNNEI. Trimming removed 6 bases from V and 4 bases from J; junction bases left unmatched: 11. This CDR3 has 15 amino acids. Here the CDR3 DNA reads TGTGCCAGCAGCCACCCCGGACAGGCACGCTATGGCTACACCTTC. It yields the protein CASSHPGQARYGYTF.

The rearrangement joins TRBV5-1 to TRBJ2-2; D tentatively reads TRBD1 or TRBD2 (5 bases each). The V end lost 2 bases, the J end lost 4 bases, and 12 bases lay between the germline ends. This CDR3 contains 15 residues. Looked up from germline, CDR1 is SGHRS and CDR2 is YFSETQ. This CDR3 is CASSLTGQGTGELFF. Here the CDR3 DNA reads TGCGCCAGCAGCTTAACGGGGCAGGGCACCGGGGAGCTGTTTTTT.

The V and J genes are TRBV10-3 and TRBJ1-5; D not resolved. V was trimmed by 0 bases and J by 0 bases, leaving 6 bases between them. The CDR3 is 15 residues long. From germline, CDR1 is ENHRY and CDR2 SYGVKD. The CDR3 nucleotides are TGTGCCATCAGTGAGTCGGGCTTTAGCAATCAGCCCCAGCATTTT. It specifies CAISESGFSNQPQHF.

The V gene is TRBV12-2, the J gene TRBJ1-5. TRBV12-2 is tagged as a pseudogene. This CDR3 contains 17 residues. The CDR3 region has the DNA TGTGCAAGTCGCTTAGAAATCAACGGGGGTTGGCGCCAGCCCCAGCATTTT. It yields the protein CASRLEINGGWRQPQHF.

This chain links TRBV15 with TRBJ1-1; D call uncertain. Trimming cost V 3 bases and J 0 bases, with 8 bases left between them. CDR1 is LNHNV, CDR2 YYDKDF, per germline (reference sequence). This CDR3 has 14 residues. In DNA, the CDR3 is TGTGCCACCAGCAGGACAAGGTTGAACACTGAAGCTTTCTTT. Its protein is CATSRTRLNTEAFF. Looking up the rest from reference TRBV15 and TRBJ1-1 gives the full variable domain: DAMVIQNPRYQVTQFGKPVTLSCSQTLNHNVMYWYQQKSSQAPKLLFHYYDKDFNNEADTPDNFQSRRPNTSFCFLDIRSPGLGDTAMYLCATSRTRLNTEAFFGQGTRLTVV.

The chain employs TRBV7-8 and TRBJ2-3; D is possibly TRBD1 (5 bases). The CDR3 has 16 residues. The V and J ends lost 5 bases and 1 base respectively, with 16 bases between them. Germline CDR1 is SGHVS and CDR2 is FQNEAQ. In DNA, the CDR3 is TGTGCCAGCAGCAACCCGCCAAGGGGCGGCACAGATACGCAGTATTTT. Translated: CASSNPPRGGTDTQYF.

The sample holds a few counts of this clone. The chain combines TRBV30 with TRBJ1-1; D perhaps matches TRBD1 (6 bases). The CDR3 sequence is 11 residues long. Germline values: CDR1 GTSNPN, CDR2 SVGIG (reference sequence). Deletions cut 3 bases from V and 8 bases from J, with 10 bases between. The CDR3 region is CAWRGGFEAFF. CDR3 bases: TGTGCCTGGAGGGGGGGCTTCGAAGCTTTCTTT.

V usage is TRBV7-6 and J usage is TRBJ2-5; D perhaps matches TRBD1 (5 bases). V lost 7 bases to trimming and J lost 9 bases, with 18 bases between them. From germline, CDR1 is SGHVS and CDR2 FNYEAQ. CDR3 length equals 13 residues. DNA of the CDR3: TGTGCCAGCACCACTGGAGCCAGGGCGGCCCAGTACTTC. Encoded protein: CASTTGARAAQYF.

The rearrangement links TRBV10-2 to TRBJ1-6; D may be TRBD1 (5 bases). Trimming removed 2 bases from V and 10 bases from J, with 12 bases in between. The CDR3 sequence is 14 residues long. CDR1 WSHSY and CDR2 SAAADI come from the germline V gene. CDR3 region: CASSEPGSGSPLHF. The CDR3 DNA sequence: TGCGCCAGCAGTGAGCCGGGTTCAGGGTCACCCCTCCACTTT.